This T cell receptor (beta chain) emerged from a study of vaccination and CD4 T cells after COVID-19 (dated by TCRdb to between 2020 and 2023). A note on the overall study: Every convalescent patient had a positive nasal swab PCR test for SARS-CoV-2, with mild disease in about nine patients and severe disease in one. In the convalescent cohort there were six males and four females, among whom were two Hispanic individuals, seven Caucasians, two Asians and one multiracial person. Participants got two doses of the Pfizer-BioNTech BNT162b2 vaccine (n=8) or two doses of the Moderna mRNA-1273 vaccine (n=2). Post-COVID blood samples were collected from convalescent patients a median of around 100 days after diagnosis, with a range of roughly 30 to 170 days. The time from the second vaccine dose to post-vaccine blood sampling had a median of roughly 79 days and ranged from roughly 13 to 241 days. Overlapping spike peptide pools from SARS-CoV-2 and from the common cold coronaviruses HCoV-NL63, HCoV-OC43 and HCoV-229E were used as culture stimuli. Control cultures received a CEFX viral epitope pool as the positive control, an HIV-1 Nef peptide pool as the negative control, or no peptide. In roughly 11 COVID-19 convalescent patients and several infection-naive healthy vaccine recipients, the spike-specific CD4+ TCR repertoire before mRNA vaccination was compared with the repertoire after mRNA vaccination. Results the study describes overall, beyond this receptor: The number of convalescent patients in the study was relatively small, and the study did not examine early timepoints following natural infection. Among convalescent patients, a median approximately 88% of the SARS-CoV-2-reactive clones seen after vaccination appeared only after vaccination, which suggests priming specific to the vaccine. Of the vaccine-specific clones found in convalescent patients, nearly all (304 of 307) were mono-reactive for SARS-CoV-2 spike instead of being cross-reactive with common cold coronaviruses. Although the median number of SARS-CoV-2-reactive clonotypes went up from around 19 after infection to 35 to 40 after vaccination, the increase was not significant.

The treatment or condition label here, explained by the study, means: roughly 10-day PBMC culture with coronavirus spike peptide pools or control peptides (ViraFEST assay). The ViraFEST assay, used in the study, expanded antigen-specific T cells with peptide pools and then identified the expanded clonotypes through TCR sequencing. Positive SARS-CoV-2 PCR tests in the convalescent patients dated from March to December 2020, before Alpha, Beta and Delta variants emerged in the United States. Each well held 2.1 million or so PBMCs cultured in IMDM containing roughly 5% human AB serum and approximately 10 IU/ml IL-2, with approximately 9.2 ug/ml peptide pools added. On days 3 and 7, half of the culture medium was replaced with fresh IL-2-containing medium. After less than 12 days of culture, CD4+ T cells were isolated by negative selection using the EasySep CD4+ T cell isolation kit. Ficoll-Paque Plus gradient centrifugation was used to isolate PBMCs from whole blood, and the isolated PBMCs were then either used fresh or cryopreserved at -140C. Culture conditions were generally each tested in triplicate wells.

Germline trimming amounts to 6 bases on V and 8 bases on J, with 8 as the count of junction bases outside the gene matches. The cysteine opens and the phenylalanine closes a CDR3 of 13 amino acids. Only the CDR3 region is kept as DNA, spanning 39 bases read in frame from base 1. The germline V gene (reference sequence) specifies MNHEY as CDR1 and SMNVEV as CDR2. Of note for this clonotype: Its antigen target is currently unknown. No quality values exist for individual bases; no much larger clone is one base distant.

Receptors were amplified or captured by PCR. TCR sequencing of DNA from cultured CD4+ T cells used the Oncomine TCR Beta short-read assay at the Johns Hopkins FTIC core. The QIAamp micro DNA kit was used to extract genomic DNA from the cultured CD4+ T cells. Oncomine TCR Beta libraries from cultured CD4+ T cells were pooled using unique dual indexes and sequenced on an Illumina iSeq 100. The source study handled its data this way. Non-productive sequences were removed, and CDR3s that did not start with C, did not end with F or W, or were shorter than 7 amino acids were discarded. Antigen-specific clonotypes were identified using the MANAFEST web application through comparison of peptide-stimulated wells with reference and other culture wells. Positive clones required FDR below 0.05, an odds ratio above 5, and productive frequency above 0.1% in at least two of three replicate wells. A clonotype was classed as cross-reactive if the clonotype showed significant expansion both in SARS-CoV-2 spike wells and in at least one common cold coronavirus spike condition. CDR3 homology was assessed with Levenshtein distances (stringdist) and unrooted phylogenetic trees (ape) in R version 3.6.1. TCRdb ran its own pipeline on the public reads, namely fastp trimming at Q25 and MiXCR clone calling, and kept in-frame beta chains. For every CDR3 protein sequence, its rows merge into one entry that carries the most common genes and DNA. V and J calls and clone size were set by TCRdb, not the authors. Counted in this sample were 12,000 or so distinct CDR3 sequences; around 75% of them appeared once. The top ten constitute 10% of the sample.

Sample: CD4+ T cells from blood, cultured in vitro. This clonotype originated in a human donor who had recovered from COVID-19. The chain was built from TRBV27 and TRBJ2-7; TRBD1 lines up with 9 middle nucleotides. CDR3 region: CASRTGTGNKQYF. Here is the DNA: TGTGCCAGCAGAACCGGGACAGGGAATAAGCAGTACTTC.